Sequencing of this TCR beta chain was carried out in a study of cytomegalovirus exposure and HLA in healthy donors. Study-wide points: Analysis was carried out at a later point, and it linked a missense DCLRE1C variant to TCR beta V- and J-gene trimming.

PCR employed 60 Vbeta and 13 Jbeta primers. Assay: immunoSEQ multiplex PCR; the TCRdb copy retains only in-frame clones and omits some. There are some 150,000 clones in the sample; over 75% occur only once, and 1.5% to 2% lies in the top ten. This clone was found once. What it binds is unknown. The CDR3 is made up of 12 amino acids. Germline V gene lookup returns CDR1 MDHEN and CDR2 SYDVKM. Trimming took off 1 base at V and 8 bases at J, with 8 bases between the two ends. The rearrangement joins TRBV28 to TRBJ1-2; D is perhaps TRBD1 (5 bases). This TCR derives from a woman aged 25-40 years in good health and CMV-seronegative. The sequenced sample consisted of PBMCs. The CDR3 spells CASSLLDKGYTF. DNA for the CDR3: TGTGCCAGCAGTTTATTGGACAAAGGCTACACCTTC.